This TCR beta chain stems from a study of CD8 T cells in ankylosing spondylitis. General study results and limits: Ankylosing spondylitis blood seemed to carry a telltale TCR beta motif made of several highly homologous variants. A CD8+ phenotype characterized the disease-linked clones, which were relatively rare in peripheral blood. Earlier authors reported some of these motif variants in reactive arthritis synovial fluid and blood.

By quantitative 5'-RACE with molecular barcodes, the TCR beta libraries were made. TCRdb processed the 5' RACE reads anew with MiXCR; each CDR3 protein has one entry. The table records 200,000 to 300,000 distinct CDR3 sequences, around 25% of them present only once. Germline V gene sequence: CDR1 WNHNN, CDR2 SYGVQD (reference sequence). The V gene end was trimmed by 5 bases and the J gene end by 5 bases; junction bases not matched to a gene: 4. The CDR3 is 15 residues long. Ten or more counts support this clonotype. Its antigen is currently unknown. The chain carries TRBV10-1 and TRBJ2-1, with 12 positions matching TRBD2. Sequenced sample: blood, either unsorted or a sorted T cell fraction (not recorded which). This sequence originates from a male donor with ankylosing spondylitis or in good health (not recorded which). The CDR3: CASSPGLAGNNEQFF. The CDR3 nucleotides are TGCGCCAGCAGTCCAGGACTAGCGGGGAACAATGAGCAGTTCTTC.